This TCR beta chain was retrieved from a study of tumor-infiltrating lymphocytes in primary liver carcinoma. Background on the study: Samples produced roughly 3.5 to 7.5 million productive TCRbeta reads, comparable across tissue types. Study-wide results and limits: Top-250-clone fractions were significantly higher in tumors than in blood (p = 0.039). Paired tumor-adjacent and tumor-blood samples overlapped less than tumor region pairs did.

The CDR3 has 18 residues. The germline CDR1 and CDR2 sequences are SGHRS and YFSETQ. V dropped 0 bases and J dropped 2; count of bases not matched to a gene: 5. Total RNA amounting to 450 to 500 ng was the source from which TCR beta cDNA was made with a constant-region primer. Investigators got TCR beta libraries out of three nested multiplex PCR rounds, done with slightly modified ARM-PCR. TRBV1-TRBV30 forward and Cbeta reverse primers drove the first two approximately 10-cycle rounds. TCRdb called the multiplex PCR reads again in MiXCR, with one record for every CDR3 protein. The sample lists more than 95,000 distinct CDR3 sequences, under 65% occurring once. This clonotype was observed a handful of times. The antigen remains unidentified. The study co-extracted DNA and RNA from about 20-30 mg of unsorted bulk tissue. There were only treatment-naive patients, all with chronic HBV infection.

The sequencing sample was made of liver tumor tissue from sampling region 3. Noted subset: tumor region T3, left-lateral pole. The source is a woman aged 55-69 years with primary liver carcinoma and hepatitis B virus infection. J is TRBJ2-1 and V is TRBV5-1, with 13 bases matching TRBD2. The chain's CDR3 is CASSLVGLAGVPYNEQFF. CDR3 DNA sequence: TGCGCCAGCAGCTTGGTAGGACTAGCGGGAGTCCCCTACAATGAGCAGTTCTTC.